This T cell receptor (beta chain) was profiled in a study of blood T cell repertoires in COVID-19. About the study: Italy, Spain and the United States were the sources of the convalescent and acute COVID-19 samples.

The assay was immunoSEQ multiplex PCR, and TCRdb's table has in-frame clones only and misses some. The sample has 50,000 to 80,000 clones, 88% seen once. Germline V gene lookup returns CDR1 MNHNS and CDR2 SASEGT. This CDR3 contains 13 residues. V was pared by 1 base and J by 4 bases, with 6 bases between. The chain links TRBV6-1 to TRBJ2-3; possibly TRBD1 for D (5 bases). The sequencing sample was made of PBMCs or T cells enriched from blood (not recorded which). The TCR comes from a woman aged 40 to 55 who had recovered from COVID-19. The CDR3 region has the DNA TGTGCCAGCAGTGAAGAGGGGTCAGATACGCAGTATTTT. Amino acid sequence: CASSEEGSDTQYF.